Below are 29 T cell receptor beta chains sequenced from a single sample in a study of blood T cells in healthy people across ages. Next came a second PCR, run for roughly 6 to 11 cycles, which used a sample-barcoded 5' primer along with a J-beta primer mix. TCRdb re-analysed the 5' RACE reads in MiXCR, keeping a single row per CDR3 protein. This sample has almost 1 million distinct CDR3 sequences, with 51% found just once. Input material: blood. The source is a woman aged 60 to 75 in good health.

The gene calls are TRBV7-2 and TRBJ2-7, with 10 bases lining up with TRBD1. This CDR3 comprises 15 residues. After removal of 1 base from V and 6 bases from J, the junction contained 6 bases not matched to a gene. The V gene's germline CDR1 is SGHTA and CDR2 FQGNSA. As DNA, the CDR3 is TGTGCCAGCAGCTTAGGGGGGACAGGGGAGACCGAGCAGTACTTC. Amino acids: CASSLGGTGETEQYF.

This clonotype has only a few counts. The rearrangement links TRBV29-1 to TRBJ2-5; D unclear. The germline CDR1 and CDR2 sequences are SQVTM and ANQGSEA. This CDR3 comprises 13 residues. V lost 0 bases to trimming and J lost 3 bases, with 8 bases between them. The CDR3 region is CSVEEIPKETQYF. The CDR3 nucleotides are TGCAGCGTTGAAGAAATCCCGAAAGAGACCCAGTACTTC.

This clonotype was found a few times. The V gene is TRBV15, the J gene TRBJ2-1, with D tentatively TRBD2 (5 bases). The CDR3 is made up of 17 amino acids. V gave up 0 bases and J gave up 2 bases, with 14 bases separating them. Per germline, CDR1 LNHNV and CDR2 YYDKDF (reference sequence). CDR3 coding DNA: TGTGCCACCAGCAGAGATCATATCGGGATCCCCTACAATGAGCAGTTCTTC. It codes for CATSRDHIGIPYNEQFF.

The V call is TRBV20-1, the J call TRBJ2-3, with D tentatively TRBD2 (6 bases). This CDR3 has 16 amino acids. Trimming removed 2 bases from V and 1 base from J, with 16 bases in between. Germline V gene data show CDR1 as DFQATT and CDR2 as SNEGSKA (reference sequence). CDR3 sequence (DNA): TGCAGTGCTAGACCTTATAGCGGAGAAGGCACAGATACGCAGTATTTT. Translating it yields CSARPYSGEGTDTQYF.

CDR3 region: CASSRQTQASGVTDTQYF. The DNA for the CDR3 is TGTGCCAGCAGCCGCCAGACCCAAGCTAGCGGAGTCACAGATACGCAGTATTTT. The chain is built from TRBV9 and TRBJ2-3; 7 bases match TRBD2. Germline trimming cut 4 bases from V and 2 bases from J; bases unmatched to any gene: 16. The V gene's germline CDR1 is SGDLS and CDR2 YYNGEE. The CDR3 covers 18 residues. Using reference TRBV9 and TRBJ2-3 for the parts outside the CDR3, the full variable domain is DSGVTQTPKHLITATGQRVTLRCSPRSGDLSVYWYQQSLDQGLQFLIQYYNGEERAKGNILERFSAQQFPDLHSELNLSSLELGDSALYFCASSRQTQASGVTDTQYFGPGTRLTVL.

V and J are TRBV10-3 and TRBJ2-5, with no clear D. Germline V lookup: CDR1 ENHRY, CDR2 SYGVKD. Trimming took off 2 bases at V and 5 bases at J, with 6 bases between the two ends. The CDR3 consists of 12 residues. The CDR3 spells CAISEGVETQYF. In DNA form, the CDR3 reads TGTGCCATCAGTGAGGGGGTGGAGACCCAGTACTTC.

The chain is built from TRBV2 and TRBJ1-1; D perhaps matches TRBD1 (6 bases). CDR1 and CDR2 (germline): SNHLY, FYNNEI. V was clipped by 6 bases and J by 11 bases, with 16 bases between them. The CDR3 extends over 12 amino acids. The chain's CDR3 is CASREQGWLAFF. CDR3 coding DNA: TGTGCCAGCAGGGAACAGGGTTGGTTGGCTTTCTTT. Full variable domain (rest looked up from reference TRBV2 and TRBJ1-1): EPEVTQTPSHQVTQMGQEVILRCVPISNHLYFYWYRQILGQKVEFLVSFYNNEISEKSEIFDDQFSVERPDGSNFTLKIRSTKLEDSAMYFCASREQGWLAFFGQGTRLTVV.

V is TRBV18 and J is TRBJ1-2; 10 nucleotides match TRBD1. The CDR3 is made up of 14 amino acids. Losses at the gene ends were 3 bases for V and 7 bases for J; bases not matched to a gene: 5. The germline gives CDR1 KGHSH, CDR2 LQKENI. As DNA, the CDR3 is TGTGCCAGCTCACCGGGACAGGGGTCCTGTGGCTACACCTTC. Its protein product is CASSPGQGSCGYTF.

In its sample, this clonotype was seen many times. The genes are TRBV29-1 and TRBJ2-7; D gene unclear. V was shortened by 2 bases and J by 0 bases, with 14 bases between the two germline ends. Germline V gene lookup returns CDR1 SQVTM and CDR2 ANQGSEA. The CDR3 has 15 amino acids. CDR3 nucleotide sequence: TGCAGCGTTGAATTGGCAGGTGAACCCTCCTACGAGCAGTACTTC. Its protein is CSVELAGEPSYEQYF.

Details on this clonotype: A read error may produce the germline difference seen at one junction end. The chain has TRBV27 and TRBJ2-3; D is unclear. The CDR3 is 15 amino acids. Per the germline V gene, CDR1 is MNHEY and CDR2 is SMNVEV (reference sequence). Here the CDR3 DNA reads TGTGCCAGCAGTCTATCCCGGTCTAGCACAGATACGCAGTATTTT. Its protein product is CASSLSRSSTDTQYF.

The chain carries TRBV4-1 and TRBJ2-7, with TRBD1 matching over 10 bases. CDR3 length equals 14 residues. Germline V gives CDR1 MGHRA, CDR2 YSYEKL. V was pared by 4 bases and J by 6 bases, with 6 bases of the junction left unmatched. CDR3 in amino acids: CASSRRQGASEQYF. The CDR3 DNA is TGCGCCAGCAGCCGGAGACAGGGGGCGAGCGAGCAGTACTTC.

The chain combines TRBV6-1 with TRBJ2-3; D remains unclear. From germline, CDR1 is MNHNS and CDR2 SASEGT. Trimming cost V 6 bases and J 9 bases, with 10 bases left between them. The CDR3 is 11 amino acids. The CDR3 DNA reads TGTGCCAGCAGGGGTGTGGGGACGCAGTATTTT. The encoded protein is CASRGVGTQYF.

The rearrangement links TRBV2 to TRBJ1-2; D is uncertain. The CDR3 totals 12 residues. The germline V gene encodes CDR1 SNHLY and CDR2 FYNNEI. V was cut by 2 bases and J by 6 bases, with 7 bases left in between. CDR3 in DNA: TGTGCCAGCAGTGAAACCACGAATGGCTACACCTTC. This sequence encodes CASSETTNGYTF. Using reference TRBV2 and TRBJ1-2 for the parts outside the CDR3, the full variable domain is EPEVTQTPSHQVTQMGQEVILRCVPISNHLYFYWYRQILGQKVEFLVSFYNNEISEKSEIFDDQFSVERPDGSNFTLKIRSTKLEDSAMYFCASSETTNGYTFGSGTRLTVV.

The chain has TRBV5-8 and TRBJ2-5, with 9 bases fitting TRBD2. V shed 4 bases, J shed 6 bases, and the junction held 13 bases outside the gene matches. Germline CDR1 and CDR2: SGHTS and YDEGEE. This CDR3 region has 16 residues. The CDR3 DNA is TGTGCCAGCAGCCAACTTCTAGCGGGGATCGGGAAGACCCAGTACTTC. It translates to CASSQLLAGIGKTQYF.

The chain couples TRBV6-1 to TRBJ2-1; 8 positions agree with TRBD2. The end of the DNA is better explained by TRBJ2-7, so the J call may be wrong. The CDR3 spans 15 residues. The germline gives CDR1 MNHNS, CDR2 SASEGT. CDR3 coding DNA: TGTGCCAGCAGTGAATTAGCGGGATCCTACAATGAGCAGTACTTC. Translating it yields CASSELAGSYNEQYF.

Turning to this clonotype: At one of its ends the junction is not consistent with the germline gene, which may arise from a read error. The chain has TRBV4-2 and TRBJ2-5, with TRBD2 identical over 10 bases. The CDR3 covers 18 residues. CDR1 is LGHNA and CDR2 is YNFKEQ in the germline V gene. The CDR3 bases are TGTGCCAGCAGCCAAGATCTTCGGTTAAGCGGGGGGGCGTACGAGCAGTCCTTC. Its protein is CASSQDLRLSGGAYEQSF.

This chain uses TRBV27 with TRBJ2-7; maybe TRBD2 (6 bases). The CDR3 has 14 amino acids. The germline V gene encodes CDR1 MNHEY and CDR2 SMNVEV (reference sequence). Trimming removed 3 bases at V and 4 bases at J, with 13 bases between. CDR3 protein: CASSLKWRVYEQYF. Here the CDR3 DNA reads TGTGCCAGCAGTTTGAAGTGGAGGGTATACGAGCAGTACTTC.

V usage is TRBV7-3 and J usage is TRBJ1-6, with TRBD1 matching 9 bases. Germline V gives CDR1 SGHTA, CDR2 FQGTGA. This CDR3 contains 15 residues. J lost 9 bases, V lost 0 bases, and 3 bases had no gene match. CDR3 loop: CASSLTGQGSSPLHF. CDR3 DNA: TGTGCCAGCAGCTTAACTGGACAGGGGAGTTCACCCCTCCACTTT. Drawing the rest from reference TRBV7-3 and TRBJ1-6, the complete variable domain is GAGVSQTPSNKVTEKGKYVELRCDPISGHTALYWYRQSLGQGPEFLIYFQGTGAADDSGLPNDRFFAVRPEGSVSTLKIQRTERGDSAVYLCASSLTGQGSSPLHFGNGTRLTVT.

The gene calls are TRBV2 and TRBJ2-3; 9 nucleotides line up with TRBD2. V shed 3 bases, J shed 0 bases, and the junction held 7 bases outside the gene matches. From germline, CDR1 is SNHLY and CDR2 FYNNEI. The CDR3 is 17 residues long. CDR3 loop: CASSDKSGRISTDTQYF. The CDR3 nucleotides read TGTGCCAGCAGTGATAAAAGCGGGAGGATTAGCACAGATACGCAGTATTTT.

This chain's CDR3 is CASSPPPLLTTTYEQYF. CDR3 DNA: TGTGCCAGCTCACCGCCCCCTCTACTGACTACAACCTACGAGCAGTACTTC. The chain is built from TRBV18 and TRBJ2-7; TRBD2 might be the D (5 bases). Per the germline V gene, CDR1 is KGHSH and CDR2 is LQKENI. CDR3 length equals 17 residues. V shed 3 bases and J shed 2 bases, with 20 bases lying between them.

This clonotype was found a few times. The chain is built from TRBV10-3 and TRBJ2-4; D remains unclear. The better agreement between TRBJ2-7 and the DNA end casts doubt on the J call. Germline V gene sequence: CDR1 ENHRY, CDR2 SYGVKD. The CDR3 has 14 residues. CDR3 DNA: TGTGCCATCAGTGATAGAGGAGATTTCTACGAGCAGTACTTC. This gives the protein CAISDRGDFYEQYF.

This clonotype was detected a few times. The chain recombines TRBV11-2 with TRBJ2-3; 7 nucleotides match TRBD2. V dropped 2 bases and J dropped 2; count of bases not matched to a gene: 7. This CDR3 region has 16 residues. The germline V gene encodes CDR1 SGHAT and CDR2 FQNNGV. The CDR3 DNA is TGTGCCAGCAGCTTACCGGCTAGCGGACTCACAGATACGCAGTATTTT. Its translation: CASSLPASGLTDTQYF. Looking up the rest from reference TRBV11-2 and TRBJ2-3 gives the full variable domain: EAGVAQSPRYKIIEKRQSVAFWCNPISGHATLYWYQQILGQGPKLLIQFQNNGVVDDSQLPKDRFSAERLKGVDSTLKIQPAKLEDSAVYLCASSLPASGLTDTQYFGPGTRLTVL.

The rearrangement joins TRBV7-9 to TRBJ2-1; tentatively, D is TRBD2 (5 bases). The CDR3 consists of 17 residues. V lost 0 bases to trimming and J lost 2 bases, with 14 bases between them. Germline V gene data show CDR1 as SEHNR and CDR2 as FQNEAQ (reference sequence). The CDR3: CASSLAGSREPYNEQFF. The DNA of the CDR3 is TGTGCCAGCAGCTTAGCGGGGAGTCGAGAGCCCTACAATGAGCAGTTCTTC.

This clonotype was found many times. The genes are TRBV27 and TRBJ2-7; unclear D gene. V was pared by 0 bases and J by 3 bases, with 6 bases between. CDR3 length equals 13 residues. The germline gives CDR1 MNHEY, CDR2 SMNVEV (reference sequence). CDR3 DNA: TGTGCCAGCAGTTTATCGTACCTCTACGAGCAGTACTTC. Its translation is CASSLSYLYEQYF.

Regarding this clonotype: Relative to the germline gene, one junction end is altered; a read error may explain this. The chain uses TRBV29-1 and TRBJ1-4, with 7 bases that match TRBD1. This CDR3 spans 11 amino acids. Per the germline V gene, CDR1 is SQVTM and CDR2 is ANQGSEA. Here the CDR3 reads CTGQTNEKLFF. CDR3 DNA sequence: TGTACGGGACAGACTAATGAAAAACTGTTTTTT.

The gene calls are TRBV4-1 and TRBJ1-4; D remains unclear. CDR1 and CDR2 (germline): MGHRA, YSYEKL. The CDR3 is made up of 15 amino acids. The V end lost 1 base, the J end lost 1 base, and 7 bases lay between the germline ends. The CDR3 region is CASSQGLGTNEKLFF. The CDR3 region has the DNA TGCGCCAGCAGCCAAGGTCTAGGAACTAATGAAAAACTGTTTTTT.

The V gene is TRBV15, the J gene TRBJ2-3; 9 bases are a match to TRBD1. From germline, CDR1 is LNHNV and CDR2 YYDKDF (reference sequence). CDR3 length equals 16 residues. J was trimmed by 1 base and V by 3 bases; bases with no gene match: 5. In DNA, the CDR3 is TGTGCCACCAGCAGGGACAGGGGTTTAGGCACAGATACGCAGTATTTT. Amino acid sequence: CATSRDRGLGTDTQYF.

DNA for the CDR3: TGCAGCGTTGAAGATCCCTGGGGCCCCGAGCAGTACTTC. Amino acid sequence: CSVEDPWGPEQYF. The chain recombines TRBV29-1 with TRBJ2-5, with a weak D call TRBD1 (5 bases). The DNA matches TRBJ2-7 better at its end, which makes the J call doubtful. The CDR3 contains 13 residues. Per germline, CDR1 SQVTM and CDR2 ANQGSEA.

The rearrangement uses TRBV6-1 and TRBJ2-1; maybe TRBD2 (6 bases). With 0 bases removed from V and 2 bases from J, the gap between germline ends came to 11 bases. This CDR3 is 16 amino acids long. Germline CDR1 reads MNHNS; CDR2 reads SASEGT. Here the CDR3 reads CASSEATSMPYNEQFF. The CDR3, as DNA: TGTGCCAGCAGTGAAGCTACTAGCATGCCCTACAATGAGCAGTTCTTC.